The rows below give T cell receptor beta chains drawn from one sample of a study of spatial heterogeneity in lung cancer. TCRdb recomputed calls from the 5' RACE reads with MiXCR, one row per CDR3 protein. The sample lists approximately 6,800 distinct CDR3 sequences, 10% to 15% occurring once. This sample comprised lung tumor tissue, obtained at surgery. The receptor set was obtained from a male donor with early-stage non-small cell lung cancer. Both conserved end residues are trimmed from each CDR3.

V gene: TRBV6-2/TRBV6-3; J gene: TRBJ1-5; CDR3 protein: ASSSGQPQH
V gene: TRBV7-2; J gene: TRBJ1-5; CDR3 protein: ASSLGGRQPQH
V gene: TRBV10-3; J gene: TRBJ1-6; CDR3 protein: ASQGADSPLH
V gene: TRBV18; J gene: TRBJ1-1; CDR3 protein: ASSQLTGSNTEAF
V gene: TRBV4-2; J gene: TRBJ2-3; CDR3 protein: ASSQEGLAGADTQY
V gene: TRBV20-1; J gene: TRBJ1-1; CDR3 protein: SARETGQRNTEAF
V gene: TRBV30; J gene: TRBJ2-1; CDR3 protein: AWNLYSGSYNEQF
V gene: TRBV20-1; J gene: TRBJ1-6; CDR3 protein: SASRRYSGTGSVYNSPLH
V gene: TRBV6-1; J gene: TRBJ2-6; CDR3 protein: ASVAGTGGLSGANVLT
V gene: TRBV9; J gene: TRBJ2-1; CDR3 protein: ASSVEWGSSYNEQF
V gene: TRBV7-7; J gene: TRBJ2-5; CDR3 protein: ASSGGLDGTQY
V gene: TRBV6-1; J gene: TRBJ2-7; CDR3 protein: ASITGGRYEQY
V gene: TRBV4-1; J gene: TRBJ1-2; CDR3 protein: ASSQGNYGYT
V gene: TRBV27; J gene: TRBJ2-7; CDR3 protein: ASSSRTGAYKQY
V gene: TRBV5-4; J gene: TRBJ1-6; CDR3 protein: ASSLDWNSHSPLH
V gene: TRBV6-2/TRBV6-3; J gene: TRBJ2-1; CDR3 protein: ASRERGRGYEQF
V gene: TRBV14; J gene: TRBJ2-1; CDR3 protein: ASSPANSYNEQF
V gene: TRBV6-6; J gene: TRBJ1-5; CDR3 protein: ASSALGQGVGPQH
V gene: TRBV10-3; J gene: TRBJ1-1; CDR3 protein: AIEDGNTEAF
V gene: TRBV20-1; J gene: TRBJ1-5; CDR3 protein: SAKSSGSWINQPQH
V gene: TRBV7-7; J gene: TRBJ2-5; CDR3 protein: ASSSDRTVQETQY